The clone carrying this T cell receptor beta chain was detected many times. What it binds is unknown. The data were obtained in a study of response to subunit inactivated influenza vaccine. Study-level findings and limits: It was the authors' suggestion that each seasonal influenza vaccination recruits few new T cells.

Each CDR3 protein is one row after TCRdb ran MiXCR on the RT-PCR reads. Here the sample spans about 780,000 distinct CDR3 sequences, roughly 18% being singletons. Germline V CDR1 and CDR2: SQVTM, ANQGSEA. The CDR3 is 11 residues long. V lost 5 bases to trimming and J lost 6 bases, with 8 bases between them. The chain uses TRBV29-1 and TRBJ2-1; a possible D gene is TRBD2 (5 bases). This TCR was sampled from a man aged 45-65 years who received an inactivated influenza vaccine. This specimen consisted of PBMCs from blood, obtained 4 to 6 days after vaccination. The CDR3 loop is CSVRTSNEQFF. The CDR3 DNA reads TGCAGCGTTCGGACTTCCAATGAGCAGTTCTTC.